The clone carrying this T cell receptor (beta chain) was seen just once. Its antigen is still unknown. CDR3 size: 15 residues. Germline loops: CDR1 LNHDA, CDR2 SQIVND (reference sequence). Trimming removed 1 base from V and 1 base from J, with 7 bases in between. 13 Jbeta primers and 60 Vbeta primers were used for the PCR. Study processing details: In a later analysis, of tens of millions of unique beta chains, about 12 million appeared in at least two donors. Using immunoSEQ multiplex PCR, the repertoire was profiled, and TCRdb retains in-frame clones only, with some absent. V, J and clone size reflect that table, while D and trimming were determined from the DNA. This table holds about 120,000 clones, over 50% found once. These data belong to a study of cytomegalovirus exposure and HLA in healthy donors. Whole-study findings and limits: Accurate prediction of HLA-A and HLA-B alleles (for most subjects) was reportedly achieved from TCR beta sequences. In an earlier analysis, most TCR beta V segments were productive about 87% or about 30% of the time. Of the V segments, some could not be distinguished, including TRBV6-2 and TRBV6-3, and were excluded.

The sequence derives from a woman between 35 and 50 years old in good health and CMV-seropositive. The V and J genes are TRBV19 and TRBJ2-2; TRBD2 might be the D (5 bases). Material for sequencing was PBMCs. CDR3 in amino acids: CASSIGSVNTGELFF. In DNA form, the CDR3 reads TGTGCCAGTAGTATAGGTAGCGTGAACACCGGGGAGCTGTTTTTT. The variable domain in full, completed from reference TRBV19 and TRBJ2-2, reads DGGITQSPKYLFRKEGQNVTLSCEQNLNHDAMYWYRQDPGQGLRLIYYSQIVNDFQKGDIAEGYSVSREKKESFPLTVTSAQKNPTAFYLCASSIGSVNTGELFFGEGSRLTVL.